Below, 10 T cell receptor beta chains from the same sample are listed, as sequenced in a study of blood T cell repertoires in COVID-19 (dated by TCRdb to about 2020). The library was built by means of the immunoSEQ multiplex PCR assay. In TCRdb, the immuneACCESS table is reduced to in-frame sequences with V and J assigned. These tables do not hold every clone; where another copy was compared, an unresolved V gene accounts for under half, and the others remain unexplained. The sample table records 200,000 to 300,000 clones; about 89% of these occur just once. Clones ranked in the top ten supply approximately 4.1% of the sample. Input material: PBMCs or T cells enriched from blood (not recorded which). The origin of the receptors is a woman under 40 who had recovered from COVID-19.

This chain joins TRBV28 and TRBJ1-1; no reliable D call. The length of the CDR3 is 14 residues. Trimming stripped 6 bases from V and 2 bases from J, with 13 bases between. Germline V gene data show CDR1 as MDHEN and CDR2 as SYDVKM. This CDR3 is CASRPDGSNTEAFF. In DNA form, the CDR3 reads TGTGCCAGCAGACCCGACGGGAGTAACACTGAAGCTTTCTTT.

This clone was recorded once. This chain connects TRBV28 to TRBJ2-3, with D possibly TRBD2 on 5 matching bases. This CDR3 has 16 amino acids. CDR1 is MDHEN, CDR2 SYDVKM, per germline. V was clipped by 0 bases and J by 6 bases, with 16 bases between them. CDR3 DNA: TGTGCCAGCAGTTTATGGACTACATCTTGGCATGATACGCAGTATTTT. Its translation: CASSLWTTSWHDTQYF.

The chain employs TRBV15 and TRBJ1-1, with D tentatively TRBD1 (6 bases). Germline V gene sequence: CDR1 LNHNV, CDR2 YYDKDF (reference sequence). Deletions cut 5 bases from V and 4 bases from J, with 23 bases between. The CDR3 loop spans 17 amino acids. The DNA of the CDR3 is TGTGCCACCAGCGGATCTACAGGGTTGCGGGCGAGCACTGAAGCTTTCTTT. This codes for CATSGSTGLRASTEAFF.

This clone showed up just once. The rearrangement links TRBV5-1 to TRBJ2-2, with D tentatively TRBD2 (6 bases). Per the germline V gene, CDR1 is SGHRS and CDR2 is YFSETQ. This CDR3 contains 16 residues. Trimming removed 0 bases from V and 1 base from J, with 10 bases in between. This chain's CDR3 is CASSLDPGENTGELFF. CDR3 nucleotides: TGCGCCAGCAGCTTGGATCCGGGGGAGAACACCGGGGAGCTGTTTTTT.

V and J are TRBV3-1 (or the pseudogene TRBV3-2) and TRBJ2-1, with 9 bases lining up with TRBD1. The CDR3 is 15 residues long. Per germline, CDR1 LGHDT and CDR2 YNNKEL (reference sequence). J lost 4 bases, V lost 4 bases, and 5 bases had no gene match. The CDR3 here is CASSPRDRAYNEQFF. The CDR3 DNA reads as TGTGCCAGCAGCCCCCGGGACAGGGCATACAATGAGCAGTTCTTC.

The J gene is TRBJ1-2, the V gene TRBV30; TRBD1 agrees at 7 bases. The CDR3 is 14 residues long. Germline-derived CDR1 and CDR2 are GTSNPN and SVGIG (reference sequence). V shed 2 bases and J 2 bases; nucleotides not matched to a gene: 5. The CDR3 DNA reads as TGTGCCTGGAGTAGGGGGCAGACAAACTATGGCTACACCTTC. Its protein is CAWSRGQTNYGYTF.

This chain uses TRBV28 with TRBJ1-4, with 9 nucleotides matching TRBD1. The V gene end was trimmed by 4 bases and the J gene end by 6 bases; junction bases not matched to a gene: 12. This CDR3 contains 17 residues. Per germline, CDR1 MDHEN and CDR2 SYDVKM. The CDR3 sequence is CASSSSGTGPIDEKLFF. In nucleotides, the CDR3 is TGTGCCAGCAGTTCGTCTGGGACAGGGCCTATTGATGAAAAACTGTTTTTT.

CDR3 DNA: TGTGCCAGCAGTTACACCAGGGAAGGAAACTATGGCTACACCTTC. Translated: CASSYTREGNYGYTF. V gene TRBV6-2 or TRBV6-3 combines with J gene TRBJ1-2, with a tentative D call TRBD1 (5 bases). Trimming stripped 2 bases from V and 2 bases from J, with 12 bases between. The CDR3 is 15 residues long. In germline, CDR1 is MNHEY, CDR2 SVGEGT.

The chain combines TRBV11-2 with TRBJ2-1, with a possible D match to TRBD2 (6 bases). V shed 1 base and J shed 7 bases, with 11 bases lying between them. Germline CDR1 SGHAT, CDR2 FQNNGV. This CDR3 is built from 14 residues. CDR3 sequence reads: CASSLVETRNEQFF. For the CDR3, the DNA is TGTGCCAGCAGCTTAGTTGAGACTAGGAATGAGCAGTTCTTC.

The CDR3: CASSSDGTSLTGELFF. Here the CDR3 DNA reads TGTGCCAGCAGCAGCGACGGGACTTCCCTCACCGGGGAGCTGTTTTTT. The gene calls are TRBV7-2 and TRBJ2-2, with D tentatively TRBD2 (6 bases). The CDR3 loop spans 16 amino acids. V was shortened by 5 bases and J by 4 bases, with 17 bases between the two germline ends. Germline V gene lookup returns CDR1 SGHTA and CDR2 FQGNSA.